The T cell receptor (beta chain) under discussion was sequenced for a study of Ad26.COV2.S vaccination and SARS-CoV-2 variants. Study-level background: The study gave Ad26.COV2.S intramuscularly, once or twice 56 days apart.

TCRdb's copy holds only in-frame clones and misses some; the assay was immunoSEQ multiplex PCR. This table holds around 320,000 clones, roughly 84% found once. In the case of this clone: Its antigen is unidentified. The junction does not match germline at one end; this may be a read error.

Treatment reported: around 19 received Ad26.COV2.S at low or high dose, single or two shots; five or six received placebo; per-sample allocation not given. Sampling occurred on day 63 after the first vaccine or placebo injection. Study-wide findings and caveats: A substantial breadth of spike-specific CD8+ and CD4+ T cell responses after vaccination has been reported.

This CDR3 has 14 residues. Per the germline V gene, CDR1 is LGHNA and CDR2 is YSLEER. The sample in question was peripheral blood, obtained in a trial of Ad26.COV2.S vaccine versus placebo. This rearrangement joins TRBV4-3 to TRBJ1-5; D gene ambiguous. This receptor was identified in a person between 18 and 65 years old who received the Ad26.COV2.S COVID-19 vaccine or a placebo. The CDR3 DNA reads TGCGCCAGCAGCGAAGATAGGGGCAATCAGCCCCAGCATTTT. It is translated as CASSEDRGNQPQHF.